The clone carrying this TCR beta chain was observed many times. The antigen is unknown. TCRdb re-analysed the reads in MiXCR, keeping a single row per CDR3 protein. Of fewer than 300,000 distinct CDR3 sequences listed, under 30% are singletons. This sample stems from a study of T cell repertoires in cytomegalovirus infection. Study-wide context: Matching HLA type and CMV infection were both indicated by public TCR beta signatures.

Overall study findings and caveats: The cumulative frequency of public TCR beta families identified carriers of CMV plus the relevant HLA.

The CDR3 sequence is 17 residues long. Trimming pared 2 bases from V and 4 bases from J, leaving 21 bases between. The germline CDR1 and CDR2 sequences are MNHEY and SVGEGT. The sequenced material came from PBMCs. This receptor was taken from a human donor in good health (CMV status not recorded). Some clones in this sample may be carry-over from other donors' samples. V usage is TRBV6-2 or TRBV6-3 and J usage is TRBJ2-7, with D possibly TRBD1 on 5 matching bases. The CDR3 spells CASSYTRSGIVKYEQYF. The CDR3 nucleotides read TGTGCCAGCAGTTACACCCGATCAGGGATTGTCAAATACGAGCAGTACTTC.